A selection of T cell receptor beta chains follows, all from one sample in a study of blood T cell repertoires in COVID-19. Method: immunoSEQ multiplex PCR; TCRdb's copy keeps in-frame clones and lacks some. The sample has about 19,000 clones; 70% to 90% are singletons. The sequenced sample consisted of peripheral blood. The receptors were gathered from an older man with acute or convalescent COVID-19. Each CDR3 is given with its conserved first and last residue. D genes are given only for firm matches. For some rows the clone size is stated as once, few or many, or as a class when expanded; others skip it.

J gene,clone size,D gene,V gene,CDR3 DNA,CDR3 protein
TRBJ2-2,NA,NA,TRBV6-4,TGTGCCAGCAGTGTGACAGCGAACACCGGGGAGCTGTTTTTT,CASSVTANTGELFF
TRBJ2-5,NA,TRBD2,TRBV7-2,TGTGCCAGCAGCTTAACTCTGGCGGGAGGTCAAGAGACCCAGTACTTC,CASSLTLAGGQETQYF
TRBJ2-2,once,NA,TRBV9,TGTGCCAGCAGCGTGTCGACAGGAAGACGCCCCGGGGAGCTGTTTTTT,CASSVSTGRRPGELFF
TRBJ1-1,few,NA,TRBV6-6,TGTGCCAGCAGCAACAGGTTAATGAACACTGAAGCTTTCTTT,CASSNRLMNTEAFF
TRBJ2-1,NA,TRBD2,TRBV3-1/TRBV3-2,TGTGCCAGCAGCCAAGAACTAGCGGGAGAGTTCTACAATGAGCAGTTCTTC,CASSQELAGEFYNEQFF
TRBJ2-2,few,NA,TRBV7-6,TGTGCCAGCAGCTTATCGGACAGTTTCACCGGGGAGCTGTTTTTT,CASSLSDSFTGELFF
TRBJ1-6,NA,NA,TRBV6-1,TGTGCCAGCAGTGAGGAGGGGAATAATTCACCCCTCCACTTT,CASSEEGNNSPLHF
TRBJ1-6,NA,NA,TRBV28,TGTGCCAGCAGATCCCCAGCGGGGGTGGGATATAATTCACCCCTCCACTTT,CASRSPAGVGYNSPLHF
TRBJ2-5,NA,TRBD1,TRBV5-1,TGCGCCAGCAGCCCCTTTGGACAGGCTGGAGAGACCCAGTACTTC,CASSPFGQAGETQYF
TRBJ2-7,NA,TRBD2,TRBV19,TGTGCCAGTAGTATTAGTAGCGGGAGCAGGTACGAGCAGTACTTC,CASSISSGSRYEQYF
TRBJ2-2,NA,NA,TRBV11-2,TGTGCCAGCAGCTATAACAGGGTCGCCGGGGAGCTGTTTTTT,CASSYNRVAGELFF
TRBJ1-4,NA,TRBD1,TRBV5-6,TGTGCCAGCAGCTTGGAGGGACAGGGAGACGAAAAACTGTTTTTT,CASSLEGQGDEKLFF